Following are 21 T cell receptor beta chains from one sample sequenced in a study of blood T cell repertoires in COVID-19. The protocol was immunoSEQ multiplex PCR, while the TCRdb copy is restricted to in-frame clones and leaves out a portion. The table has 15,000 to 20,000 clones, 89% seen once. The sample taken for sequencing was peripheral blood. These receptors originate from a man aged 55 to 69 with active COVID-19.

The J gene is TRBJ2-1, the V gene TRBV7-9; D unclear. The CDR3 loop spans 14 amino acids. Trimming took 3 bases from V and 0 from J, leaving 6 bases between them. Germline CDR1 reads SEHNR; CDR2 reads FQNEAQ (reference sequence). CDR3 amino acids: CASSFSSSYNEQFF. CDR3 sequence (DNA): TGTGCCAGCAGCTTCTCCAGCTCCTACAATGAGCAGTTCTTC.

The CDR3 bases are TGTGCCAGCAGCTTATGGAGCGGGGGGGCTTCCGGGGAGCTGTTTTTT. Translated, it gives CASSLWSGGASGELFF. The rearrangement uses TRBV11-1 and TRBJ2-2, with 10 bases identical to TRBD2. V lost 2 bases to trimming and J lost 6 bases; unmatched junction nucleotides: 6. The germline V gene has CDR1 SGHAT and CDR2 FQDESV (reference sequence). CDR3 length: 16 residues.

The gene calls are TRBV9 and TRBJ1-3, with TRBD1 identical over 8 bases. CDR1 SGDLS and CDR2 YYNGEE come from the germline V gene. This CDR3 is built from 15 residues. Trimming took 3 bases from V and 11 from J; bases not matched to a gene: 13. CDR3 amino acids: CASSATYDRGVAIYF. CDR3 coding DNA: TGTGCCAGCAGCGCGACGTATGACAGGGGAGTAGCCATATATTTT.

This clone was seen only a few times. The rearrangement links TRBV21-1 to TRBJ2-7; TRBD2, the D gene given by the table, was not confirmed from the DNA. TRBV21-1 is shown as a pseudogene. The CDR3 is 20 residues long. CDR3 residues: CASSKVRTGTSGRRSYEQYF. Here the CDR3 DNA reads TGTGCCAGCAGCAAAGTTCGGACCGGGACTAGCGGGAGGAGGTCCTACGAGCAGTACTTC.

The chain employs TRBV9 and TRBJ2-5; no firm D call. Between the trimmed V and J ends, which lost 10 bases and 2 bases, there was a span of 3 bases. Germline lookup yields CDR1 SGDLS and CDR2 YYNGEE. The CDR3 loop spans 9 amino acids. The CDR3, as DNA: TGTGCCGTACAAGAGACCCAGTACTTC. It specifies CAVQETQYF.

This clone occurred once. The rearrangement uses TRBV23-1 and TRBJ2-7; D unresolved. TRBV23-1 is flagged as an ORF with uncertain function. V was pared by 0 bases and J by 0 bases, with 12 bases between. This CDR3 contains 16 residues. CDR3 sequence: CASSQSWAVFSYEQYF. The CDR3 region has the DNA TGCGCCAGCAGTCAATCGTGGGCAGTATTCTCCTACGAGCAGTACTTC.

V usage is TRBV5-6 and J usage is TRBJ2-2, with 7 nucleotides matching TRBD2. Germline V gene data show CDR1 as SGHDT and CDR2 as YYEEEE. V was pared by 2 bases and J by 1 base, with 5 bases of the junction left unmatched. The CDR3 consists of 16 residues. Here the CDR3 reads CASSFGIAGNTGELFF. The CDR3 DNA sequence: TGTGCCAGCAGCTTCGGGATAGCGGGGAACACCGGGGAGCTGTTTTTT.

The V and J genes are TRBV6-1 and TRBJ2-4, with D unresolved. CDR3 length: 16 amino acids. Germline CDR1 and CDR2: MNHNS and SASEGT. V lost 3 bases to trimming and J lost 0 bases, with 12 bases between them. For the CDR3, the DNA is TGTGCCAGCAGTGATTGGCAGGCCTTAGCCAAAAACATTCAGTACTTC. Translated, it gives CASSDWQALAKNIQYF.

The chain has TRBV12-3 or TRBV12-4 and TRBJ2-2; D is ambiguous. V was cut by 7 bases and J by 0 bases, with 6 bases left in between. The length of the CDR3 is 13 residues. The CDR3 DNA reads TGTGCCAGCATCAGGACGAACACCGGGGAGCTGTTTTTT. Its protein is CASIRTNTGELFF.

The chain employs TRBV18 and TRBJ1-1; the D gene is possibly TRBD1 (6 bases). Per germline, CDR1 KGHSH and CDR2 LQKENI. CDR3 length: 13 residues. Trimming removed 3 bases at V and 1 base at J, with 6 bases between. CDR3 sequence: CASSPGANTEAFF. CDR3 sequence (DNA): TGTGCCAGCTCACCGGGGGCGAACACTGAAGCTTTCTTT.

In its sample, this clone was seen once. A read error may produce the germline difference seen at one junction end. The same CDR3 also results from other DNA sequences found in this sample. V is TRBV5-4 and J is TRBJ1-6; 7 nucleotides agree with TRBD1. Germline V gene sequence: CDR1 SGHNT, CDR2 YYREEE (reference sequence). The CDR3 sequence is 14 residues long. CDR3 loop: CASSHDRVGSPLHF. The CDR3, as DNA: TGTGCCAGCAGCCACGACAGGGTGGGTTCACCCCTTCACTTT.

This clone occurred once. The chain recombines TRBV2 with TRBJ1-4, with TRBD1 identical over 8 bases. Unmatched junction bases numbered 8, after V lost 5 bases and J lost 6 bases. Looked up from germline, CDR1 is SNHLY and CDR2 is FYNNEI. The CDR3 extends over 15 amino acids. CDR3 DNA: TGTGCCAGCAGTCGACAGGGGATTGGTGATGAAAAACTGTTTTTT. Amino acids: CASSRQGIGDEKLFF.

This clone was recorded only once. The chain has TRBV6-2 or TRBV6-3 and TRBJ2-2; no clear D gene. Trimming pared 6 bases from V and 3 bases from J, leaving 14 bases between. The germline gives CDR1 MNHEY, CDR2 SVGEGT. The CDR3 runs to 15 residues. The CDR3 region has the DNA TGTGCCAGCAGCCGTGATTACAAGTACACCGGGGAGCTGTTTTTT. As protein: CASSRDYKYTGELFF.

This chain joins TRBV28 and TRBJ2-3; 9 bases map to TRBD1. Looked up from germline, CDR1 is MDHEN and CDR2 is SYDVKM. V was clipped by 7 bases and J by 2 bases; unmatched bases: 4. The CDR3 covers 14 residues. CDR3 nucleotide sequence: TGTGCCAGCACACTACAGGGGGCCACAGATACGCAGTATTTT. Translation gives CASTLQGATDTQYF.

The chain couples TRBV11-2 to TRBJ2-5, with D possibly TRBD2 on 5 matching bases. This CDR3 contains 15 residues. Trimming pared 1 base from V and 7 bases from J, leaving 16 bases between. Germline V gives CDR1 SGHAT, CDR2 FQNNGV. In DNA form, the CDR3 reads TGTGCCAGCAGCTTAGTGACGGCCGGGGAAGGGACCCAGTACTTC. It encodes CASSLVTAGEGTQYF.

The chain uses TRBV2 and TRBJ2-1, with D maybe TRBD2 (7 bases). Trimming left V 6 bases short and J 13 bases short, with 13 bases between. The CDR3 has 11 amino acids. The germline V gene encodes CDR1 SNHLY and CDR2 FYNNEI. CDR3 in amino acids: CASRGGATQFF. DNA for the CDR3: TGTGCCAGCAGGGGGGGGGCTACCCAGTTCTTC.

The chain couples TRBV3-1 (or the pseudogene TRBV3-2) to TRBJ1-5, with 9 bases identical to TRBD1. The CDR3 spans 16 residues. Germline trimming cut 2 bases from V and 4 bases from J; bases unmatched to any gene: 6. Germline loops: CDR1 LGHDT, CDR2 YNNKEL (reference sequence). The CDR3 DNA follows: TGTGCCAGCAGCCAATCAGACAGGGGGAGTAATCAGCCCCAGCATTTT. Encoded protein: CASSQSDRGSNQPQHF.

This clone has just a few counts. The V gene is TRBV4-1, the J gene TRBJ2-7, with D possibly matching TRBD2 (6 bases). Deletions cut 1 base from V and 2 bases from J, with 12 bases between. This CDR3 comprises 15 residues. The germline gives CDR1 MGHRA, CDR2 YSYEKL. CDR3 in DNA: TGCGCCAGCAGCCAAGTACGGGGGATTGCCTACGAGCAGTACTTC. Its translation: CASSQVRGIAYEQYF.

V and J are TRBV19 and TRBJ1-2; D unresolved. V was trimmed by 4 bases and J by 7 bases, leaving 13 bases between them. The CDR3 loop spans 13 amino acids. CDR1 LNHDA and CDR2 SQIVND come from the germline V gene (reference sequence). CDR3 protein: CASSTGPGGGYTF. The CDR3 bases are TGTGCCAGTAGTACCGGCCCCGGAGGTGGCTACACCTTC.

This clone was seen once. The chain employs TRBV11-3 and TRBJ2-5; perhaps TRBD2 as D (5 bases). Germline-derived CDR1 and CDR2 are SGHNT and YENEEA. This CDR3 is 16 amino acids long. Trimming pared 0 bases from V and 4 bases from J, leaving 15 bases between. CDR3 residues: CASSLDLTARGETQYF. For the CDR3, the DNA is TGTGCCAGCAGCTTAGATCTTACCGCTCGGGGAGAGACCCAGTACTTC.

This rearrangement joins TRBV28 to TRBJ2-1; 7 nucleotides align to TRBD2. V lost 5 bases, J lost 7 bases, and 11 bases stayed unmatched. Germline loops: CDR1 MDHEN, CDR2 SYDVKM. The CDR3 loop spans 15 amino acids. CDR3 loop: CASSISGGSGNEQFF. The CDR3 nucleotides read TGTGCCAGCAGTATTTCTGGCGGGAGCGGAAATGAGCAGTTCTTC.